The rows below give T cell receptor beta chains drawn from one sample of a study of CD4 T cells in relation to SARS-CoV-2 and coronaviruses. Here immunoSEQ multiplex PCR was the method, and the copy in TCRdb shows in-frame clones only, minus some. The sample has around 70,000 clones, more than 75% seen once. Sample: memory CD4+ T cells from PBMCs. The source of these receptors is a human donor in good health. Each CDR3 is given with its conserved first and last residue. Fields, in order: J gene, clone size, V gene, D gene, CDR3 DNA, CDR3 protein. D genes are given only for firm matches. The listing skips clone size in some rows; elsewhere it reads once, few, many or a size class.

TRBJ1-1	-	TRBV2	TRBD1	TGTGCCAGCAGTGAAGAGCTCAGGGGGGGCACTGAAGCTTTCTTT	CASSEELRGGTEAFF
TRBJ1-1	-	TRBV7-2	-	TGTGCCAGCAGCGCACAGGCCGTTGAAGCTTTCTTT	CASSAQAVEAFF
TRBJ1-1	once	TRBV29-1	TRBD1	TGCAGCGTTGGGGAGGGACAGGGGGGGGTTACTGAAGCTTTCTTT	CSVGEGQGGVTEAFF
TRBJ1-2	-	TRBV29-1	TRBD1	TGCAGCGTTACACAGGGGATGTACTATGGCTACACCTTC	CSVTQGMYYGYTF
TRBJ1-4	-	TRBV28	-	TGTGCCAGCAGCCAGCCGGGAAATAATGAAAAACTGTTTTTT	CASSQPGNNEKLFF
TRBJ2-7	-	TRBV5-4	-	TGTGCCAGCAGCGCGGGACGGTTTTACGAGCAGTACTTC	CASSAGRFYEQYF
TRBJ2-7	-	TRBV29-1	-	TGCAGCGTTGAAGATTCCATGAACTACGAGCAGTACTTC	CSVEDSMNYEQYF
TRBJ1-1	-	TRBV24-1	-	TGTGCCGCCTACTGGCCTTGGACATTGAACACTGAAGCTTTCTTT	CAAYWPWTLNTEAFF
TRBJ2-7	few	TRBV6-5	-	TGTGCCAGCAAGGGTGTTTACGAGCAGTACTTC	CASKGVYEQYF
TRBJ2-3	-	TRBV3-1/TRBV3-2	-	TGTGCCAGCTCCGGGACTGGGAACAAGGGCACAGATACGCAGTATTTT	CASSGTGNKGTDTQYF
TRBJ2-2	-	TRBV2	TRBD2	TGTGCCAGCAGTGTAGCGGGAGGAAACACCGGGGAGCTGTTTTTT	CASSVAGGNTGELFF
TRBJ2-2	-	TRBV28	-	TGTGCCAGCAGTTTTCACGGAGCGAACACCGGGGAGCTGTTTTTT	CASSFHGANTGELFF
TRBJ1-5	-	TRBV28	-	TGTGCCAGCACCCCGGGGGGGCACGTACAGCCCCAGCATTTT	CASTPGGHVQPQHF
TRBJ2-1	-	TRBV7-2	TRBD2	TGTGCCAGCAGCTTAGTGTCTAGCGGAGGCAATGAGCAGTTCTTC	CASSLVSSGGNEQFF
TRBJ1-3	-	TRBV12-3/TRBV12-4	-	TGTGCCAGCAGTTTCCTCCCGGACACCATATATTTT	CASSFLPDTIYF
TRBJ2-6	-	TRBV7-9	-	TGTGCCAGCAGCGATACAGGGAGCTCTGGGGCCAACGTCCTGACTTTC	CASSDTGSSGANVLTF
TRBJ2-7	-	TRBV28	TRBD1	TGTGCCAGCAGTTCACCGGGACAGGGGGCATTTGGGCAGTACTTC	CASSSPGQGAFGQYF
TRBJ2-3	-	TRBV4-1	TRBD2	TGCGCCAGCAGCCGGGGGGGAACGCCTAGCACAGATACGCAGTATTTT	CASSRGGTPSTDTQYF